In its sample, the clone carrying this T cell receptor beta chain was seen once. This entry belongs to a study of blood T cell repertoires in COVID-19. Study background: Acute and convalescent COVID-19 specimens originated in the United States, Italy and Spain. From T cells, B-cell-depleted T cells, or PBMCs came the material, which was cDNA or gDNA.

Germline CDR1 SGHRS, CDR2 YFSETQ. This CDR3 has 15 residues. After removal of 4 bases from V and 7 bases from J, the junction contained 11 bases not matched to a gene. Original data processing: Amplification with reference gene primers provided the estimates of nucleated cell counts. Data came from immunoSEQ multiplex PCR; TCRdb stores just in-frame clones and leaves some out. The D gene and trimming were derived from the DNA, and the V and J assignments and clone size from that table. The sample records 85,000 to 100,000 clones, just over 90% being singletons. What was sequenced was peripheral blood. This TCR derives from a man aged 55 to 70 with acute or convalescent COVID-19. The chain uses TRBV5-1 and TRBJ1-5; 7 nucleotides line up with TRBD1. The CDR3: CASSPEGALGQPQHF. CDR3 sequence (DNA): TGCGCCAGCAGCCCCGAGGGGGCATTAGGACAGCCCCAGCATTTT. Together with reference TRBV5-1 and TRBJ1-5, the CDR3 gives the full variable domain: KAGVTQTPRYLIKTRGQQVTLSCSPISGHRSVSWYQQTPGQGLQFLFEYFSETQRNKGNFPGRFSGRQFSNSRSEMNVSTLELGDSALYLCASSPEGALGQPQHFGDGTRLSIL.